The 11 T cell receptor beta chains below come from one sample, sequenced in a study of tumor-infiltrating lymphocytes in glioblastoma multiforme. TCRB libraries came from RNA via three nested multiplex PCR rounds. TCRdb re-called the multiplex PCR reads with MiXCR, one entry per CDR3 protein. The sample lists about 15,000 distinct CDR3 sequences, more than 65% seen once, with roughly two fifths in the top ten. The sample consisted of brain tumor tissue. Receptor source: a male donor with glioblastoma.

V usage is TRBV20-1 and J usage is TRBJ1-4; tentatively, D is TRBD1 (5 bases). This CDR3 region has 12 residues. Trimming took 8 bases from V and 5 from J, leaving 12 bases between them. In germline, CDR1 is DFQATT, CDR2 SNEGSKA (reference sequence). The CDR3 nucleotides are TGCAGTTTGCAGGGATTAAATGAAAAACTGTTTTTT. This sequence encodes CSLQGLNEKLFF.

The chain couples TRBV10-3 to TRBJ2-5, with 9 bases identical to TRBD2. Trimming removed 8 bases from V and 9 bases from J; junction bases left unmatched: 13. CDR3 length: 14 residues. CDR1 is ENHRY, CDR2 SYGVKD, per germline. CDR3 residues: CAIASSGAGEAQYF. CDR3 coding DNA: TGTGCCATCGCGTCTAGCGGGGCTGGGGAGGCCCAGTACTTC.

The chain combines TRBV11-2 with TRBJ2-1, with D perhaps matching TRBD2 (5 bases). Germline lookup yields CDR1 SGHAT and CDR2 FQNNGV. V was cut by 6 bases and J by 13 bases, with 16 bases left in between. This CDR3 contains 12 residues. The CDR3 sequence: CASSKGWETQFF. In nucleotides, the CDR3 is TGTGCCAGCAGTAAAGGGTGGGAGACTCAGTTCTTC.

Details on this clonotype: One junction end does not reproduce the germline sequence, and a read error may be involved. V usage is TRBV11-1 and J usage is TRBJ1-1; tentatively, D is TRBD1 (6 bases). The CDR3 loop spans 14 amino acids. CDR1 is SGHAT and CDR2 is FQDESV in the germline V gene (reference sequence). The CDR3 sequence is CTSNLEELDSEAFF. CDR3 bases: TGTACCAGCAACTTAGAGGAGTTGGACAGCGAGGCTTTCTTT.

There are a few counts of this clonotype. The chain has TRBV11-3 and TRBJ2-3, with D perhaps TRBD1 or TRBD2 (5 bases each). Per the germline V gene, CDR1 is SGHNT and CDR2 is YENEEA. The CDR3 covers 15 residues. V lost 3 bases and J lost 0, with 10 bases in between. The CDR3 protein is CASSFGTTSTDTQYF. DNA of the CDR3: TGTGCCAGCAGCTTCGGGACGACTAGCACAGATACGCAGTATTTT.

This rearrangement joins TRBV20-1 to TRBJ2-5, with D unresolved. Trimming stripped 0 bases from V and 7 bases from J, with 12 bases between. This CDR3 region has 13 residues. The germline CDR1 and CDR2 sequences are DFQATT and SNEGSKA (reference sequence). CDR3 sequence (DNA): TGCAGTGCTAGAGAGATGGTTAAAGGGACCCAGTACTTC. Protein product: CSAREMVKGTQYF.

The chain carries TRBV11-2 and TRBJ2-3; 7 positions agree with TRBD1. The CDR3 contains 16 residues. Germline-derived CDR1 and CDR2 are SGHAT and FQNNGV. Losses at the gene ends were 1 base for V and 5 bases for J; bases not matched to a gene: 9. The CDR3 coding sequence is TGTGCCAGCAGCTTAGTAGGAACAGGGGTTCGAGATACGCAGTATTTT. Amino acids: CASSLVGTGVRDTQYF.

For this clonotype: Without the conserved terminal phenylalanine or tryptophan, this CDR3 likely stems from a read error. This chain uses TRBV12-5 with TRBJ2-3; weak D call: TRBD1 (6 bases). This CDR3 is built from 12 residues. The germline CDR1 and CDR2 sequences are LGHNT and FRNRAP. V shed 5 bases and J shed 5 bases, with 8 bases lying between them. The CDR3: CASGQQGDTQYV. CDR3 bases: TGTGCTAGTGGTCAACAGGGAGATACGCAGTATGTT.

With respect to this clonotype: One end of the junction is discordant with germline, which a read error may explain. V is TRBV11-2 and J is TRBJ2-3; TRBD2 aligns across 8 bases. This CDR3 spans 14 amino acids. The germline V gene has CDR1 SGHAT and CDR2 FQNNGV. The CDR3 region has the DNA TGTACCAGTAGTACTCTAGCGGGTGAAGATACGAAGTATTTT. Its translation: CTSSTLAGEDTKYF. Drawing the rest from reference TRBV11-2 and TRBJ2-3, the complete variable domain is EAGVAQSPRYKIIEKRQSVAFWCNPISGHATLYWYQQILGQGPKLLIQFQNNGVVDDSQLPKDRFSAERLKGVDSTLKIQPAKLEDSAVYLCTSSTLAGEDTKYFGPGTRLTVL.

Concerning this clonotype: Sequence at one end of the junction differs from germline and may be a read error. The J gene is TRBJ2-6, the V gene TRBV6-2 or TRBV6-3, with D possibly TRBD1 on 6 matching bases. The CDR3 is 16 amino acids. Germline V gene lookup returns CDR1 MNHEY and CDR2 SVGEGT. This chain's CDR3 is CVSNPGAASGAHVLTF. As DNA, the CDR3 is TGTGTCAGCAATCCAGGGGCCGCCTCTGGGGCCCATGTCCTGACTTTC.

The V gene is TRBV11-2, the J gene TRBJ2-1; D may be TRBD2 (6 bases). This CDR3 has 12 residues. CDR1 SGHAT and CDR2 FQNNGV come from the germline V gene. Trimming took 3 bases from V and 10 from J, leaving 10 bases between them. CDR3 nucleotides: TGTGCCAGCAGCTTTCGAGGGAGGGAGCAGTTCTTC. Translated, it gives CASSFRGREQFF.